This T cell receptor (beta chain) was sequenced for a study of blood T cell repertoires in COVID-19. Per germline, CDR1 MDHEN and CDR2 SYDVKM. CDR3 length: 16 amino acids. The V and J ends lost 4 bases and 0 bases, in that order; junction bases with no gene match: 8. Generated by immunoSEQ multiplex PCR, the TCRdb table keeps only in-frame clones and is missing some. This table has 80,000 to 95,000 clones, 88% appearing once. The chain carries TRBV28 and TRBJ1-2; 7 bases map to TRBD1. The clonotype comes from a man between 65 and 80 years old with acute or convalescent COVID-19. What was sequenced was peripheral blood. The DNA for the CDR3 is TGTGCCAGCAGTTCAGGGGACAGCTCAGCTAACTATGGCTACACCTTC. Translated, it gives CASSSGDSSANYGYTF.